The rows below give T cell receptor beta chains drawn from one sample of a study of T cells after yellow fever vaccination. From the 5' RACE reads, TCRdb called clonotypes with MiXCR, one entry per CDR3 protein. The sample lists roughly 50,000 distinct CDR3 sequences, 7% to 9% occurring once. The specimen was CD8+ T cells sorted from PBMCs, collected roughly 15 days after the first yellow fever vaccination. Every receptor here comes from a man younger than 30 who received the YFV17D yellow fever vaccine. The CDR3 runs from the conserved cysteine through the conserved F or W. A D gene is named only where the DNA matches it firmly. Rows may omit the clone size; those that give it use once, few, many or a size class.

cdr3_nt | cdr3_aa | clone_size | d_call | v_call | cdr3_length | j_call
TGTGCCAGCAGCCCTCACCCGGGTTTCTATGGCTACACCTTC | CASSPHPGFYGYTF | many | NA | TRBV27 | 14 | TRBJ1-2
TGTGCCAGCAGTCTAGGGTGGGCAGATACGCAGTATTTT | CASSLGWADTQYF | many | NA | TRBV28 | 13 | TRBJ2-3
TGCGCCAGCAGCTTGCGTCAGACGTTTGATACGCAGTATTTT | CASSLRQTFDTQYF | many | NA | TRBV5-1 | 14 | TRBJ2-3
TGTGCCAGCAGCGTAGATAGCGTCTATGGCTACACCTTC | CASSVDSVYGYTF | NA | NA | TRBV9 | 13 | TRBJ1-2
TGTGCCAGCAACAGGGGGGGCACAGATACGCAGTATTTT | CASNRGGTDTQYF | many | TRBD1 | TRBV6-2/TRBV6-3 | 13 | TRBJ2-3
TGTGCCAGCAGTTGGGCGGGGACGCAGTATTTT | CASSWAGTQYF | many | NA | TRBV12-3/TRBV12-4 | 11 | TRBJ2-3
TGCGCCAGCAGCCTTACCTGGCCAGCGGGGGGAAATGAGCAGTTCTTC | CASSLTWPAGGNEQFF | many | TRBD2 | TRBV4-1 | 16 | TRBJ2-1
TGTGCCAGCAGCGTAGTTAGGACTCAAGGTGAGCAGTTCTTC | CASSVVRTQGEQFF | many | NA | TRBV9 | 14 | TRBJ2-1
TGTGCCAGCAGCTTAACAGGGACGCACACTACGCAGTATTTT | CASSLTGTHTTQYF | many | NA | TRBV11-2 | 14 | TRBJ2-3
TGTGCCAGCAGCCAAGAGAGCGGGTTGGGGGATACGCAGTATTTT | CASSQESGLGDTQYF | NA | NA | TRBV3-1 | 15 | TRBJ2-3
TGTGCCAGCAGCTTGGCGGGTGGCAGAGTCTACGAGCAGTACTTC | CASSLAGGRVYEQYF | many | NA | TRBV5-4 | 15 | TRBJ2-7
TGTGCCAGCAGGCAGGGTCAGAACACTGAAGCTTTCTTT | CASRQGQNTEAFF | many | NA | TRBV27 | 13 | TRBJ1-1
TGTGCCAGCACCGAAGGACAGGGAGAGGGGTTATACAATGAGCAGTTCTTC | CASTEGQGEGLYNEQFF | NA | TRBD1 | TRBV6-1 | 17 | TRBJ2-1
TGTGCCAGCAGCTTGTTTAACAATGAGCAGTTCTTC | CASSLFNNEQFF | many | NA | TRBV5-5 | 12 | TRBJ2-1
TGTGCCATCAGCTTTCAAGGGAACCCCTACGAGCAGTACTTC | CAISFQGNPYEQYF | many | NA | TRBV10-3 | 14 | TRBJ2-7
TGTGCCAGCAGCTCCGCGCGAATAGACAACACCGGGGAGCTGTTTTTT | CASSSARIDNTGELFF | NA | NA | TRBV5-5 | 16 | TRBJ2-2
TGTGCCAGCAGCACAGACAGTTACACCGGGGAGCTGTTTTTT | CASSTDSYTGELFF | many | NA | TRBV5-6 | 14 | TRBJ2-2
TGTGCCAGCAGCTTAGCGTACGTGAACACTGAAGCTTTCTTT | CASSLAYVNTEAFF | many | NA | TRBV7-9 | 14 | TRBJ1-1
TGTGCCAGCAGCTTAAATCGGATAATAGAGACCCAGTACTTC | CASSLNRIIETQYF | many | NA | TRBV11-1 | 14 | TRBJ2-5
TGTACCAGCAGCCAAGACGTATGGACTACCCTCGGGACCGGGGAGCTGTTTTTT | CTSSQDVWTTLGTGELFF | NA | NA | TRBV3-1 | 18 | TRBJ2-2
TGTGCCAGCAGTCTAGGCTCCTATCAGCCCCAGCATTTT | CASSLGSYQPQHF | many | NA | TRBV27 | 13 | TRBJ1-5
TGTGCCAGCAGTTTAGAAACCTACGAGCAGTACTTC | CASSLETYEQYF | few | NA | TRBV12-3/TRBV12-4 | 12 | TRBJ2-7
TGTGCCAGCAGGGGGCTTTACAATGAGCAGTTCTTC | CASRGLYNEQFF | many | NA | TRBV7-2 | 12 | TRBJ2-1
TGTGCCAGCATGGGCAGGGCTATTGGGTACTATGGCTACACCTTC | CASMGRAIGYYGYTF | many | NA | TRBV27 | 15 | TRBJ1-2
TGTGCCAGCACCTCCGTAGCGGGGGGCGATACGCAGTATTTT | CASTSVAGGDTQYF | many | TRBD2 | TRBV12-3/TRBV12-4 | 14 | TRBJ2-3
TGTGCCAGCAGTACACAGGGAATCTATGGCTACACCTTC | CASSTQGIYGYTF | many | NA | TRBV12-3/TRBV12-4 | 13 | TRBJ1-2
TGTGCCAGCAGCTTGGGGGCGGGGCCCGGCAATGAGCAGTTCTTC | CASSLGAGPGNEQFF | many | NA | TRBV5-4 | 15 | TRBJ2-1
TGCAGCGTTGATGGGACTAGCGGGGAAGAGACCCAGTACTTC | CSVDGTSGEETQYF | many | TRBD2 | TRBV29-1 | 14 | TRBJ2-5
TGTGCCAGCAGCTTGATGGGGCTCGGGCTCGCTGAAGCTTTCTTT | CASSLMGLGLAEAFF | many | NA | TRBV5-5 | 15 | TRBJ1-1
TGTGCCACCAGTGGGAAGGGACTATACAATGAGCAGTTCTTC | CATSGKGLYNEQFF | many | TRBD2 | TRBV24-1 | 14 | TRBJ2-1
TGCGCCAGCAGCTTGGGGTTAGCGGGGCACACAGATACGCAGTATTTT | CASSLGLAGHTDTQYF | many | TRBD2 | TRBV5-1 | 16 | TRBJ2-3
TGCGCCAGCAGCCCCAAGACAGGATTCTCCTACGAGCAGTACTTC | CASSPKTGFSYEQYF | NA | NA | TRBV5-1 | 15 | TRBJ2-7
TGTGCCAGCAGCCCATACGAAAACAGCTTTACGGAGAACACCGGGGAGCTGTTTTTT | CASSPYENSFTENTGELFF | few | NA | TRBV7-8 | 19 | TRBJ2-2
TGTGCCAGCAGTTTATTGTCGGGGCACAGCAATCAGCCCCAGCATTTT | CASSLLSGHSNQPQHF | many | NA | TRBV27 | 16 | TRBJ1-5
TGTGCCTGGAAAGTTAGGGACAGAATATACAATGAGCAGTTCTTC | CAWKVRDRIYNEQFF | many | TRBD1 | TRBV30 | 15 | TRBJ2-1
TGTGCCAGCAGCCCCGGGACAGGGTCCTACGAGCAGTACTTC | CASSPGTGSYEQYF | many | TRBD1 | TRBV5-1 | 14 | TRBJ2-7
TGTGCCAGCAGGACCCCGGGACTGAACGTCCTCGAGCAGTACTTC | CASRTPGLNVLEQYF | few | NA | TRBV6-1 | 15 | TRBJ2-7
TGCAGTGCTAGTCCTTACCCTCTAGCGGGGACCAATGAGCAGTTCTTC | CSASPYPLAGTNEQFF | many | TRBD2 | TRBV20-1 | 16 | TRBJ2-1
TGTGCCAGCAGCCAAGATTTTAGCAGGTTTAGCAATCAGCCCCAGCATTTT | CASSQDFSRFSNQPQHF | many | NA | TRBV3-1 | 17 | TRBJ1-5
TGTGCCAGCAGCTTGAAAGTTGGATGGGTGATCCAAGAGACCCAGTACTTC | CASSLKVGWVIQETQYF | few | NA | TRBV5-5 | 17 | TRBJ2-5
TGTGCCAGCGCGGGTGAGACCCAGTACTTC | CASAGETQYF | NA | NA | TRBV6-2/TRBV6-3 | 10 | TRBJ2-5
TGTGCCAGCAGCGATACGCTCGAACCCTACAATGAGCAGTTCTTC | CASSDTLEPYNEQFF | many | NA | TRBV7-9 | 15 | TRBJ2-1
TGCAGTGCTAGAGATCGGCTAGCGGGTCAAGAGACCCAGTACTTC | CSARDRLAGQETQYF | few | TRBD2 | TRBV20-1 | 15 | TRBJ2-5
TGTGCCAGCAGCGAGGAGAGCCGGGAGCTGTTTTTT | CASSEESRELFF | many | NA | TRBV7-6 | 12 | TRBJ2-2
TGTGCCAGCAGCTACCCCAGGACCACTGAAGCTTTCTTT | CASSYPRTTEAFF | many | NA | TRBV7-9 | 13 | TRBJ1-1